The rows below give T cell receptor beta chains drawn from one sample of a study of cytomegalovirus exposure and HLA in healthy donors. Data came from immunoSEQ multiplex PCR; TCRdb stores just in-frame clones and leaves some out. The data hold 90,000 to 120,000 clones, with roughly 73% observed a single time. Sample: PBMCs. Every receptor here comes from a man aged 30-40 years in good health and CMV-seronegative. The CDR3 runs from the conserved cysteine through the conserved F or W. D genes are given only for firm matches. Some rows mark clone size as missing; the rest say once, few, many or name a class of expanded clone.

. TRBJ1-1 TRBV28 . CASRSSNTEAFF TGTGCCAGCAGATCTAGTAACACTGAAGCTTTCTTT
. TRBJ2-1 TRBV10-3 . CAISMTSYNEQFF TGTGCCATCAGTATGACTAGCTACAATGAGCAGTTCTTC
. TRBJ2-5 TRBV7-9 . CASSVGQQETQYF TGTGCCAGCAGCGTGGGACAACAAGAGACCCAGTACTTC
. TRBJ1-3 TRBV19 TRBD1 CASTRRRGKRGTGDGSGNTIYF TGTGCCAGTACCCGGCGGAGGGGGAAAAGAGGGACAGGTGATGGATCTGGAAACACCATATATTTT
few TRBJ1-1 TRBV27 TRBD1 CASSLGGQGARTEAFF TGTGCCAGCAGTTTGGGGGGACAGGGGGCGCGGACTGAAGCTTTCTTT
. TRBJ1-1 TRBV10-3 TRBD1 CAISMDREAFF TGTGCCATCAGTATGGACAGGGAAGCTTTCTTT
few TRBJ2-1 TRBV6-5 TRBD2 CASSYVAGGPNEQFF TGTGCCAGCAGTTACGTAGCGGGGGGCCCCAATGAGCAGTTCTTC
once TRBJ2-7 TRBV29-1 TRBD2 CSVSGDSWEQYF TGCAGCGTTAGCGGGGATTCCTGGGAGCAGTACTTC
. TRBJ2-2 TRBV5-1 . CASSFKIGDQELFF TGCGCCAGCAGCTTCAAGATAGGGGATCAGGAGCTGTTTTTT
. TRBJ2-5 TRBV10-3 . CAIRDTMQETQYF TGTGCCATCCGGGACACCATGCAAGAGACCCAGTACTTC
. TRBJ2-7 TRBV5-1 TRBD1 CASSPGGSYEQYF TGCGCCAGCAGCCCAGGGGGATCCTACGAGCAGTACTTC
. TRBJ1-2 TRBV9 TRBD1 CASSPRQGPRSYGYTF TGTGCCAGCAGCCCAAGACAGGGCCCACGGTCCTATGGCTACACCTTC
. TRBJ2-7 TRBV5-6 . CASSRSSEILVYEQYF TGTGCCAGCAGTCGGTCGTCCGAGATACTTGTCTACGAGCAGTACTTC
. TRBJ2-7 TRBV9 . CASSPRWETYEQYF TGTGCCAGCAGCCCCCGATGGGAGACCTACGAGCAGTACTTC
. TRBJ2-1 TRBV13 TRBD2 CASSLLTSTSTNEQFF TGTGCCAGCAGCTTACTGACTAGCACCTCGACCAATGAGCAGTTCTTC
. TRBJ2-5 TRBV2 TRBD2 CASSETSGRAGTQYF TGTGCCAGCAGCGAGACTAGCGGGAGGGCCGGGACCCAGTACTTC
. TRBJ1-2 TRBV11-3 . CAKYRGYTF TGTGCCAAGTACAGGGGCTACACCTTC
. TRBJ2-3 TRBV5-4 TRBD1 CASSPGQGADTQYF TGTGCCAGCAGCCCCGGACAGGGGGCAGATACGCAGTATTTT
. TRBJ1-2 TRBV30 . CAWSGGGTAYGYTF TGTGCCTGGAGTGGGGGAGGGACTGCCTATGGCTACACCTTC
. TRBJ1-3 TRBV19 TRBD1 CATRQGRGNTIYF TGTGCCACCCGACAGGGGAGAGGAAACACCATATATTTT
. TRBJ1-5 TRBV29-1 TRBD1 CSVWTGSNQPQHF TGCAGCGTTTGGACAGGTAGCAATCAGCCCCAGCATTTT
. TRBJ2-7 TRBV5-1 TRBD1 CASSLGGTGVYEQYF TGCGCCAGCAGCTTGGGAGGGACAGGGGTTTACGAGCAGTACTTC
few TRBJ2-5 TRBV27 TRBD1 CASSIVPGQVPPAQYF TGTGCCAGCAGTATAGTTCCGGGACAGGTCCCCCCGGCCCAGTACTTC
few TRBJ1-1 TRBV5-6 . CASSLDGMNTEAFF TGTGCCAGCAGCTTGGACGGTATGAACACTGAAGCTTTCTTT
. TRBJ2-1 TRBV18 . CASSPTNNEQFF TGTGCCAGCTCACCGACTAACAATGAGCAGTTCTTC
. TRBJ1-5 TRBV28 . CASSLSGNQPQHF TGTGCCAGCAGTTTATCGGGCAATCAGCCCCAGCATTTT
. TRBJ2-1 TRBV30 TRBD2 CAWAGLAGLEQFF TGTGCCTGGGCGGGACTAGCGGGATTGGAGCAGTTCTTC
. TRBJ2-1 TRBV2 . CASSLGQNNEQFF TGTGCCAGCAGCCTGGGCCAAAACAATGAGCAGTTCTTC
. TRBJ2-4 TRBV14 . CASSQVGNSKNIQYF TGTGCCAGCAGCCAAGTGGGCAACTCCAAAAACATTCAGTACTTC
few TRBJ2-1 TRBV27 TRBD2 CASSLSQRGRSYNEQFF TGTGCCAGCAGTTTATCCCAGCGGGGACGCTCCTACAATGAGCAGTTCTTC
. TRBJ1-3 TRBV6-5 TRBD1 CASSSITGVWGNTIYF TGTGCCAGCAGTTCCATTACAGGGGTGTGGGGAAACACCATATATTTT
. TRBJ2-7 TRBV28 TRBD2 CASSRTSGGHYEQYF TGTGCCAGCAGTAGGACTAGCGGGGGGCACTACGAGCAGTACTTC
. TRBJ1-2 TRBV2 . CASRAPTAGGYTF TGTGCCAGCCGGGCCCCAACCGCGGGGGGCTACACCTTC
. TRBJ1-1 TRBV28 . CASFVGQNTEAFF TGTGCCAGCTTCGTCGGACAGAACACTGAAGCTTTCTTT
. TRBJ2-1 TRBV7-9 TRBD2 CASSRNSGETYNEQFF TGTGCCAGCAGCCGGAATAGCGGGGAAACCTACAATGAGCAGTTCTTC
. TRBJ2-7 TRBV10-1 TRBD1 CASSDGRTGGEQYF TGCGCCAGCAGTGACGGCAGGACAGGGGGCGAGCAGTACTTC
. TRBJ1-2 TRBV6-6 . CASSYGGSGYTF TGTGCCAGCAGTTATGGGGGCTCGGGCTACACCTTC
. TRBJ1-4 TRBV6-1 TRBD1 CASSEAGSRGPTTNEKLFF TGTGCCAGCAGTGAAGCGGGTAGCAGGGGGCCCACAACTAATGAAAAACTGTTTTTT
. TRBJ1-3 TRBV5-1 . CASSLEQGGNTIYF TGCGCCAGCAGCTTGGAACAGGGCGGAAACACCATATATTTT
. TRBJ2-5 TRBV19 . CASREWRGETQYF TGTGCCAGTAGAGAGTGGAGGGGTGAGACCCAGTACTTC
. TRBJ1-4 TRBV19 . CASSGPAPNEKLFF TGTGCCAGTAGTGGGCCAGCCCCGAATGAAAAACTGTTTTTT
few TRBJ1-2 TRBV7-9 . CASSLPRAGNYGYTF TGTGCCAGCAGCTTACCTCGGGCAGGGAACTATGGCTACACCTTC
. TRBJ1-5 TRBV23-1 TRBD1 CASSQSQGAQHF TGCGCCAGCAGTCAATCACAGGGGGCCCAGCATTTT
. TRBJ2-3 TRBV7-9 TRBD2 CASQGLAGGESTDTQYF TGTGCCAGCCAAGGGCTAGCGGGGGGTGAAAGCACAGATACGCAGTATTTT
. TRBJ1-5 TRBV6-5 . CASSYRGNQPQHF TGTGCCAGCAGTTATAGGGGAAATCAGCCCCAGCATTTT
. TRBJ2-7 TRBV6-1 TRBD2 CASRMTSGSYEQYF TGTGCCAGCAGAATGACTAGCGGCTCCTACGAGCAGTACTTC
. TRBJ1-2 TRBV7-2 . CASSQLRDTAAF TGTGCCAGCAGCCAACTCCGGGACACCGCCGCCTTC
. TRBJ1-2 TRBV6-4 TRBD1 CASRPGQGANYGYTF TGTGCCAGCAGACCTGGACAGGGGGCGAACTATGGCTACACCTTC
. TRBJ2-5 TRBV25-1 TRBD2 CASSESSGGPETQYF TGTGCCAGCAGTGAATCTAGCGGGGGTCCGGAGACCCAGTACTTC
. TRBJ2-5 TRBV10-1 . CASKVGAAGTQYF TGCGCCAGCAAGGTGGGCGCGGCGGGGACCCAGTACTTC
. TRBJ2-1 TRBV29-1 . CSVNRGGEQFF TGCAGCGTCAACAGGGGAGGCGAGCAGTTCTTC
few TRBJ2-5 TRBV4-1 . CASSRVLRQETQYF TGCGCCAGCAGCCGCGTGCTGCGGCAAGAGACCCAGTACTTC
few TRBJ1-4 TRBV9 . CASSAEGEKLFF TGTGCCAGCAGCGCTGAGGGTGAAAAACTGTTTTTT
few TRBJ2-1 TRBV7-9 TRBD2 CASSEERGINEQFF TGTGCCAGCTCCGAGGAGCGGGGTATCAATGAGCAGTTCTTC
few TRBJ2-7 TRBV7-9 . CASSTRTQIHYEQYF TGTGCCAGCAGCACGAGGACACAGATTCACTACGAGCAGTACTTC
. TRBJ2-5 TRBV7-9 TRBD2 CASSFGLAQETQYF TGTGCCAGCAGCTTCGGACTAGCGCAAGAGACCCAGTACTTC
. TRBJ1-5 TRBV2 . CASSEERNQPQHF TGTGCCAGCAGTGAGGAGAGAAACCAGCCCCAGCATTTT
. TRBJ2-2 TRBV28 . CASKKRMGHTGELFF TGTGCCAGCAAGAAAAGGATGGGGCACACCGGGGAGCTGTTTTTT
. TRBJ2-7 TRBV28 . CASSLLASGASEQYF TGTGCCAGCAGTTTATTGGCCAGTGGGGCTTCCGAGCAGTACTTC